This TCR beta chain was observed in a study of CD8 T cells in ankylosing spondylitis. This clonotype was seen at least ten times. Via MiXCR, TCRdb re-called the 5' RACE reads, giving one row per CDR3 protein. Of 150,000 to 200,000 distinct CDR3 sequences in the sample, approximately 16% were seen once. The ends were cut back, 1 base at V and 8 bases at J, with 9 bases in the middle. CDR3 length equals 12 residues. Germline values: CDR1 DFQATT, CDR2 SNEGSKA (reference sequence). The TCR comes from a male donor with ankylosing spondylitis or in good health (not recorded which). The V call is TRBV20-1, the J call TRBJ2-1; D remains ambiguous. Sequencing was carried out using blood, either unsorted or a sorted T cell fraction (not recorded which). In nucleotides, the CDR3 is TGCAGTGCTAGAGCGATGCTGGATGAGCAGTTCTTC. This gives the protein CSARAMLDEQFF.